This TCR beta chain stems from a study of cytomegalovirus exposure and HLA in healthy donors. PCR was performed using 60 Vbeta and 13 Jbeta primers. Generated by immunoSEQ multiplex PCR, the TCRdb table keeps only in-frame clones and is missing some. The sample lists approximately 190,000 clones, 80% to 85% seen once, with about 1.9% in the top ten. Study conclusions and caveats: Near-uniform donor sequencing depth was presumed by presence/absence analyses.

Concerning this clone itself: No antigen is known for it.

The sequence was obtained from a woman aged 18-29 years in good health and CMV-seropositive. Sequencing input: PBMCs.

The CDR3 DNA sequence: TGTGCCAGCAGTGCTTCTTTCCGCGGGGGGTACCAAGAGACCCAGTACTTC. Its translation is CASSASFRGGYQETQYF. J is TRBJ2-5 and V is TRBV2; 8 nucleotides align to TRBD2. The V segment lost 4 bases and the J segment 0 bases; nucleotides outside the gene matches: 10. Germline values: CDR1 SNHLY, CDR2 FYNNEI. The CDR3 is 17 residues long.